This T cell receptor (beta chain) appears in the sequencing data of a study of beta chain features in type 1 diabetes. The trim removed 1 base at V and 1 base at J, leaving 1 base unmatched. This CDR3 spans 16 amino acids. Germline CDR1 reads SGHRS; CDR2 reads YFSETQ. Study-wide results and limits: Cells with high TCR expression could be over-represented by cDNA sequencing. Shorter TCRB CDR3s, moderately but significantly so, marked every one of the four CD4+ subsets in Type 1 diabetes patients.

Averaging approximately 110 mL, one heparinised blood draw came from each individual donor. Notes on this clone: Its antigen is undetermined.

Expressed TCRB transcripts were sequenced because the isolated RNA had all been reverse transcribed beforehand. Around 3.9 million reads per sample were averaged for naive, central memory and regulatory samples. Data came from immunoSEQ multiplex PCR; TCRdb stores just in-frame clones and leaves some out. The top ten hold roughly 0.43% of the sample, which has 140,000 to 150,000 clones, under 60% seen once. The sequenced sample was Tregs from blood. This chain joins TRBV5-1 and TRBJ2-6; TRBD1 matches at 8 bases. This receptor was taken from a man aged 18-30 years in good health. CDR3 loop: CASSLQGASGANVLTF. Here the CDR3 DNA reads TGCGCCAGCAGCTTGCAGGGGGCATCTGGGGCCAACGTCCTGACTTTC.